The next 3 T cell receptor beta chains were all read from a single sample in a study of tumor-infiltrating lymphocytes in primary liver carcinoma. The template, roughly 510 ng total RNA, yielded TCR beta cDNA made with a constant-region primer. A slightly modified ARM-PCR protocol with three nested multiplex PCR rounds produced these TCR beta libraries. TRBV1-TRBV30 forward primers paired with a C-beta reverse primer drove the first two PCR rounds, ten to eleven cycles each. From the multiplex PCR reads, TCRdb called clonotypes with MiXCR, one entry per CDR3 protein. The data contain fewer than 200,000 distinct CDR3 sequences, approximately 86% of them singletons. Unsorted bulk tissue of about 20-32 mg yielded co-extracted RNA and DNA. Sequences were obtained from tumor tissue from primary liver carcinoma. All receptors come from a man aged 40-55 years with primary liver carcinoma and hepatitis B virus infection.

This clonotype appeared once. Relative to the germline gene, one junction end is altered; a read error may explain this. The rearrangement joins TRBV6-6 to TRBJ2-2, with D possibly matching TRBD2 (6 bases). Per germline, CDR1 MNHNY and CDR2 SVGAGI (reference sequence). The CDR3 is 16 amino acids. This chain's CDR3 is CASTGGAPTNNGELFF. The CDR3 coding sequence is TGTGCCAGCACCGGCGGGGCGCCTACCAACAACGGGGAGCTGTTTTTT.

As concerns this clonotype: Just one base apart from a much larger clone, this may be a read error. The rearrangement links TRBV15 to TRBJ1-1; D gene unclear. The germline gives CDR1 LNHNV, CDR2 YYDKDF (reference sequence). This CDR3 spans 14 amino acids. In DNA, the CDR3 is TGTGCCACCAGCGAACCGGGTCTGAACACTGAAGCTTTGTTT. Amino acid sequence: CATSEPGLNTEALF.

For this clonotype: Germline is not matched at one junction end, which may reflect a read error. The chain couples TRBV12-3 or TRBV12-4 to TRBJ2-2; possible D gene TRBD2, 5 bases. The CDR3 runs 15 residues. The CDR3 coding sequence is TGTGCCAGCAGGATCGATAGCCCTAACACCGGGGAGCTGATTTTT. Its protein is CASRIDSPNTGELIF.